This TCR beta chain was recovered during a study of T cells in severe cutaneous drug reactions. The patients sequenced had a carbamazepine-induced Stevens-Johnson syndrome or toxic epidermal necrolysis reaction. The iRepertoire multiplex PCR system with TCR subtype-specific primers built both bulk and single-cell libraries. TCRdb reprocessed the multiplex PCR reads; each CDR3 protein has one entry and no DNA is given. Here the sample table reports tens of thousands of distinct CDR3 sequences. Per the germline V gene, CDR1 is SGHAT and CDR2 is FQNNGV. This CDR3 has 13 amino acids. The receptor's source is a human donor with toxic epidermal necrolysis, a severe cutaneous drug reaction. J is TRBJ1-2 and V is TRBV11-2. Sequencing used PBMCs. The CDR3 region is CASSSSGVYGYTF.